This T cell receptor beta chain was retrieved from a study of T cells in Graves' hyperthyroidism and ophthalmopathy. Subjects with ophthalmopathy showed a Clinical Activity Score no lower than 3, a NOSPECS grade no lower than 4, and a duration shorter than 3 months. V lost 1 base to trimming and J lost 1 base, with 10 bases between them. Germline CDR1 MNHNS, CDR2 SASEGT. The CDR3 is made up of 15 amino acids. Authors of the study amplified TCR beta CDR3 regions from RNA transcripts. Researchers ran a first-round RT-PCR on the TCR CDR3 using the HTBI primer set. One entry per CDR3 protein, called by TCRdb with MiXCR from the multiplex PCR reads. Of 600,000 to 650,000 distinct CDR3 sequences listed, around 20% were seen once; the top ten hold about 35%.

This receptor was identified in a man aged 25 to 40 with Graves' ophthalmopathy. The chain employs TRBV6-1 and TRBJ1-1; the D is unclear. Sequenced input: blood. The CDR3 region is CASSEGVSPNTEAFF. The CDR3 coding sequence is TGTGCCAGCAGTGAAGGCGTCAGCCCGAACACTGAAGCTTTCTTT.